This T cell receptor (beta chain) was captured by sequencing in a study of T-cell memory formation after mild COVID-19. TCRdb re-called the 5' RACE reads through MiXCR, storing one row per CDR3 protein. The sample contains over 450,000 distinct CDR3 sequences, 20% of which appear only once. The CDR3 loop spans 17 amino acids. V lost 4 bases and J lost 5; bases outside the gene matches: 14. Germline CDR1 MNHEY, CDR2 SVGAGI. This TCR was sampled from an adult woman who had mild COVID-19 (a few samples of this study predate the infection). Cell type and time point are not known. J is TRBJ1-2 and V is TRBV6-5; 9 nucleotides agree with TRBD1. The sample was PBMCs or a T cell subset sorted from them (not recorded which). The CDR3 region has the DNA TGTGCCAGCAGTTCCCTGGGACAGGGCGCGACGGGGTATGGCTACACCTTC. Amino acid sequence: CASSSLGQGATGYGYTF.